This TCR beta chain appears in the sequencing data of a study of T cell responses to AZD1222 COVID-19 vaccine. General study results and limits: Clonal diversity was possibly underestimated, and white British individuals and females predominated among donors. Spike-specific TCR breadth and depth both grew after two AZD1222 doses. Unmutated regions of variants are reportedly targeted by nearly half of spike-specific TCRs. Baseline serology detected seropositivity in only a handful of AZD1222 recipients.

The table came from immunoSEQ multiplex PCR; TCRdb's copy has only in-frame clones and leaves some out. This table holds 100,000 to 150,000 clones, about 90% found once. A remark on this clone: Its antigen is unidentified.

The receptor was derived from an adult in good health. The sample here was peripheral blood, taken on day 0 of AZD1222 vaccination.

In nucleotides, the CDR3 is TGTGCCAGCAGCCGGGACGGATTAGCCTACGAGCAGTACTTC. This codes for CASSRDGLAYEQYF. V usage is TRBV6-5 and J usage is TRBJ2-7; D is tentatively TRBD1 or TRBD2 (5 bases each). The length of the CDR3 is 14 residues. Germline V gene lookup returns CDR1 MNHEY and CDR2 SVGAGI. The V and J ends lost 6 bases and 2 bases respectively, with 14 bases between them.